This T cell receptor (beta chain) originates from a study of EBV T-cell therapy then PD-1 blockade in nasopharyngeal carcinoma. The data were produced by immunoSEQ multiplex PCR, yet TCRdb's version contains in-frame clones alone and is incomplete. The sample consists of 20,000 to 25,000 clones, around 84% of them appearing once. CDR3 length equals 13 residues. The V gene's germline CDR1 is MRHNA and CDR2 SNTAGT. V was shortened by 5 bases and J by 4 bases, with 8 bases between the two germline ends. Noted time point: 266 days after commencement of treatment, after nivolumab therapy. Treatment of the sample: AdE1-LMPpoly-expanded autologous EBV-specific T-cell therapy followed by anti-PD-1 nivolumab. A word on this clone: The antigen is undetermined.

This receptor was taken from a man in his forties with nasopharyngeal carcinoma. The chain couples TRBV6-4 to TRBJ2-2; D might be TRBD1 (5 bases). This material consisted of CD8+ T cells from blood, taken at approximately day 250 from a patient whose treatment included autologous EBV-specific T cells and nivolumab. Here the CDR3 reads CASSKDSTGELFF. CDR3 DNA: TGTGCCAGCAGTAAAGACAGCACCGGGGAGCTGTTTTTT.